This T cell receptor (beta chain) was identified in a study of chemoradiotherapy in HPV16-positive cancers. Produced via immunoSEQ multiplex PCR; TCRdb's table is partial and in-frame only. The sample contains 20,000 to 25,000 clones, roughly 95% of which appear only once. Germline CDR1 reads SGHNT; CDR2 reads YENEEA. This CDR3 is 15 amino acids long. V lost 1 base to trimming and J lost 0 bases, with 7 bases between them. This chain uses TRBV11-3 with TRBJ2-1; possibly TRBD2 for D (6 bases). The sample was taken from a patient who underwent chemoradiotherapy. This clonotype was obtained from a human donor with HPV-associated anogenital cancer. CDR3 DNA: TGTGCCAGCAGCTTAGCCGGGAGCTCCTACAATGAGCAGTTCTTC. Protein product: CASSLAGSSYNEQFF.